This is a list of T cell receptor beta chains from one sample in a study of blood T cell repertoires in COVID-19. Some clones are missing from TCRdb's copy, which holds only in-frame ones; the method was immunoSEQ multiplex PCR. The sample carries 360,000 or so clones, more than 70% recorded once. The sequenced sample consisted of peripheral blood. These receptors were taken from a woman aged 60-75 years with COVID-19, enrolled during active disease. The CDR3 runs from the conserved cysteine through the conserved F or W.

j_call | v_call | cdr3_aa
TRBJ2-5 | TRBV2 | CASSSPAYQETQYF
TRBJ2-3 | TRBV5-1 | CASSRGGYTDTQYF
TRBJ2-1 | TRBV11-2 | CASSPSGSTYNEQFF
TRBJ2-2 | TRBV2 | CVSKKLAGPTGELFF
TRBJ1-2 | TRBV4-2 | CASAGGTGQYGYTF
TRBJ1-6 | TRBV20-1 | CSARGTGNSPLHF
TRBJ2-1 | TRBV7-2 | CASSPRVAYNEQFF
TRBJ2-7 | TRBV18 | CASSPPGLAGGPGYEQYF
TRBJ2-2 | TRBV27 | CASSRPKNTGELFF
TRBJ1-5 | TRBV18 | CASSGGSNNQPQHF
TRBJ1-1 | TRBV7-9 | CASSLQGVNTEAFF
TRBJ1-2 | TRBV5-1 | CASRQSPGTRNYGYTF
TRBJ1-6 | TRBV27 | CASRARDRANSPLHF
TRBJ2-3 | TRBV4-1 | CASSQAPRGGRTTFSTQYF
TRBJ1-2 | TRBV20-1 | CSAKRNGYTF
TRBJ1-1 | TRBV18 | CASSQRDREGTEAFF
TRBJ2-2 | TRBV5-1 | CASISGNTGELFF
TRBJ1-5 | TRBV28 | CASSRVGGHQPQHF
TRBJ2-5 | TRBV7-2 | CASSPAGLAVQETQYF
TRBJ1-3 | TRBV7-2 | CASSLGQGAAGNTIYF
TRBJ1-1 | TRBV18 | CASSPGTGSEAFF
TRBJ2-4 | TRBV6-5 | CASSQLRQGDIQYF
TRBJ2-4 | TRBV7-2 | CASSMGQGLAKNIQYF
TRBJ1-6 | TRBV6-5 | CASSYSSRAGSPLHF
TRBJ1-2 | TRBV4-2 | CASSPGQGIGYGYTF
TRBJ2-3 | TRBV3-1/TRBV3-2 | CASSPMPPLLSTDTQYF
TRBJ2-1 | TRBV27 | CASSLRQGVPNEQFF
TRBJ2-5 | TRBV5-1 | CASSLTGGPETQYF
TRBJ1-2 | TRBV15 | CATSRDLTSSNYGYTF
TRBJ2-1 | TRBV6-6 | CASSYEGSGALVEQFF
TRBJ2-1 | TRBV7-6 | CASSLAVAQPYNEQFF
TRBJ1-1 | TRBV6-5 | CASSYSGTGQAFF
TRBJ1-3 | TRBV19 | CASRHRQGTSGNTIYF
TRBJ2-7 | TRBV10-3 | CAISNTGGGGEQYF
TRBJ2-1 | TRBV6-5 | CASNDRVWNEQFF
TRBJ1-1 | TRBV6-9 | CASSYWRDTEAFF
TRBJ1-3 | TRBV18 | CASSPRDRSSGNTIYF
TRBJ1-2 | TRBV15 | CATSRHTGSYYGYTF
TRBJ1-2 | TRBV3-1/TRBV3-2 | CASSQGPLRYRYGYTF
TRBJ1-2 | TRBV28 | CASTLRGQIYGYTF
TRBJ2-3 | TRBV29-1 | CSGSGGASTDTQYF
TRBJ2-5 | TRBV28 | CASRPFRAGETQYF